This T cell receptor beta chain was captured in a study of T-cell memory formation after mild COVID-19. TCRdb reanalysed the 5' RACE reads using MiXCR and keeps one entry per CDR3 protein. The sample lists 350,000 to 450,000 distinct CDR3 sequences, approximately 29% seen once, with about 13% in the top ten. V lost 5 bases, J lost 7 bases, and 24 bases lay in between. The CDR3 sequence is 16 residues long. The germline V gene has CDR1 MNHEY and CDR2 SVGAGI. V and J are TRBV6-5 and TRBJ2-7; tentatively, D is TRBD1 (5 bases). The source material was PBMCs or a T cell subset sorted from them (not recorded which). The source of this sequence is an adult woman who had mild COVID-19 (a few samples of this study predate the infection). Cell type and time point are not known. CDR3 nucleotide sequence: TGTGCCAGCAGTCCCGCCTGGAAGGGGCGAAATAGGGAGCAGTACTTC. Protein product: CASSPAWKGRNREQYF.